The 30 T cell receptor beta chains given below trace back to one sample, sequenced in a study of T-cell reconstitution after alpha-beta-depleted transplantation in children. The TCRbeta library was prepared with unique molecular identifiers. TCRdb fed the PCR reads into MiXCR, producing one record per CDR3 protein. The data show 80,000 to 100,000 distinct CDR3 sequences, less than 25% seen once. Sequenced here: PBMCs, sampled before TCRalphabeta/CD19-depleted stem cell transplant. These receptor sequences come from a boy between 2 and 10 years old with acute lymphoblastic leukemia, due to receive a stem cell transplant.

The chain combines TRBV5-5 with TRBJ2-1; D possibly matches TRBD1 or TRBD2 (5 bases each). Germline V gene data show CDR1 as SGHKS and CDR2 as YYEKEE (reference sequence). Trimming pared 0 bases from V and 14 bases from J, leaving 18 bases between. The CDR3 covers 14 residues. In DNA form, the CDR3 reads TGTGCCAGCAGCTTGGGCAGGGAAGGACTGAGCAAGTTCTTC. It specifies CASSLGREGLSKFF.

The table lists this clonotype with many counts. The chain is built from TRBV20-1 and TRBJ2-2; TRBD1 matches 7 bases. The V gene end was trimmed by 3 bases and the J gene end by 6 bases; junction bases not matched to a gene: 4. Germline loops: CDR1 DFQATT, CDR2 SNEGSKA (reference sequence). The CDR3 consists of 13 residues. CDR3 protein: CSASHRGSGELFF. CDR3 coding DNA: TGCAGTGCTAGCCACAGGGGCTCCGGGGAGCTGTTTTTT.

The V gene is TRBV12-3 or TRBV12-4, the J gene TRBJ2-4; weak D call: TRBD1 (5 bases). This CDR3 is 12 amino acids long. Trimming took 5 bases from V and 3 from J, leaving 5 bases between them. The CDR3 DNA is TGTGCCAGCAGTCAGGGCAAAAACATTCAGTACTTC. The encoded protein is CASSQGKNIQYF.

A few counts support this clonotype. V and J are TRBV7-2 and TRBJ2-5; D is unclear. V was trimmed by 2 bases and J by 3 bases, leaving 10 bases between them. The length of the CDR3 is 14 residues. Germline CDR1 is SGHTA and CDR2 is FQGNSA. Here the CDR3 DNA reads TGTGCCAGCAGCTTATTTGGTCCGAAAGAGACCCAGTACTTC. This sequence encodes CASSLFGPKETQYF.

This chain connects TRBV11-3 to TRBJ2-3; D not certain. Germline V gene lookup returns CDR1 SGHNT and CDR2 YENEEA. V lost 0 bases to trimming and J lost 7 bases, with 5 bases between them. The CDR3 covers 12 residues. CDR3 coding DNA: TGTGCCAGCAGCTTAGATCCGAATACGCAGTATTTT. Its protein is CASSLDPNTQYF.

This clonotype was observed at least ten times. Here the CDR3 DNA reads TGCGCCAGCAGCTTGGGGCCCCCGGGAGAGCAGTACTTC. Translating gives CASSLGPPGEQYF. The chain links TRBV5-1 to TRBJ2-7; D may be TRBD2 (5 bases). This CDR3 region has 13 residues. The V end lost 0 bases, the J end lost 7 bases, and 11 bases lay between the germline ends. Germline V lookup: CDR1 SGHRS, CDR2 YFSETQ.

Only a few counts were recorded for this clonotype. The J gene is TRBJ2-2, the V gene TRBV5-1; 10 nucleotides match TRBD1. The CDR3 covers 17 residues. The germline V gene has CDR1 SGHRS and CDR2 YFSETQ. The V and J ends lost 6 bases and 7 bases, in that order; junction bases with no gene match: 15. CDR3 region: CASNPGPGQGMGGELFF. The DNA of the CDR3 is TGCGCCAGCAACCCTGGACCGGGACAGGGGATGGGCGGGGAGCTGTTTTTT.

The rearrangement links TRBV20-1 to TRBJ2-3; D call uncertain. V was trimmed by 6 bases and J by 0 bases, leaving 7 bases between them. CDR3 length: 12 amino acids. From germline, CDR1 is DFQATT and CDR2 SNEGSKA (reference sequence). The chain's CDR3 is CSANPSTDTQYF. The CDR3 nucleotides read TGCAGTGCAAACCCTAGCACAGATACGCAGTATTTT.

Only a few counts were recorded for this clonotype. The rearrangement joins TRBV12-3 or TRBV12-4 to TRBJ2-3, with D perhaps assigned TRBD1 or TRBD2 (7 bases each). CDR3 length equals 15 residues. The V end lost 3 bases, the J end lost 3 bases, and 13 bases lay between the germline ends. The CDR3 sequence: CASSLGGGKTDTQYF. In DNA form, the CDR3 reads TGTGCCAGCAGTTTGGGAGGGGGCAAGACAGATACGCAGTATTTT.

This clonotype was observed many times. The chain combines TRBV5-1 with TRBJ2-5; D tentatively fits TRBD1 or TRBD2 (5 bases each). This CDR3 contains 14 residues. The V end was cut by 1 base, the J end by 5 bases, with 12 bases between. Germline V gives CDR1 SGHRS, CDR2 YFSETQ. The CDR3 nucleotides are TGCGCCAGCAGCTTGTCAGGGAGCCGGGAGACCCAGTACTTC. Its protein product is CASSLSGSRETQYF.

The chain's CDR3 is CASSLEAGANVLTF. The CDR3 DNA sequence: TGTGCCAGCAGCTTAGAAGCTGGGGCCAACGTCCTGACTTTC. The chain has TRBV7-9 and TRBJ2-6; D is uncertain. The germline CDR1 and CDR2 sequences are SEHNR and FQNEAQ (reference sequence). Trimming removed 1 base at V and 2 bases at J, with 3 bases between. The CDR3 runs 14 residues.

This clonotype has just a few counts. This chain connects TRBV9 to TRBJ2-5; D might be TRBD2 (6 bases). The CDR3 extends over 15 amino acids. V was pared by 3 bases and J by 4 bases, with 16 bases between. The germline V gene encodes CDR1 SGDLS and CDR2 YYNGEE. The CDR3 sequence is CASSAPGGAGETQYF. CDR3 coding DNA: TGTGCCAGCAGCGCCCCCGGCGGGGCGGGAGAGACCCAGTACTTC.

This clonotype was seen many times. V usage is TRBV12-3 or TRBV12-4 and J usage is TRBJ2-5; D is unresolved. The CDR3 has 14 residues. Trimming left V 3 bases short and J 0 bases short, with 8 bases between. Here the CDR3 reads CASSFGPNQETQYF. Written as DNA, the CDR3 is TGTGCCAGCAGTTTTGGACCAAACCAAGAGACCCAGTACTTC.

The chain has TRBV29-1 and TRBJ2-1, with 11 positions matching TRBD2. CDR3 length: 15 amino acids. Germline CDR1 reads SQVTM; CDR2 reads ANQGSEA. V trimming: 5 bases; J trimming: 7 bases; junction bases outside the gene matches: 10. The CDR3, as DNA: TGCAGCGTTACATCCGGGACTAGCGGTAGAAATGAGCAGTTCTTC. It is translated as CSVTSGTSGRNEQFF.

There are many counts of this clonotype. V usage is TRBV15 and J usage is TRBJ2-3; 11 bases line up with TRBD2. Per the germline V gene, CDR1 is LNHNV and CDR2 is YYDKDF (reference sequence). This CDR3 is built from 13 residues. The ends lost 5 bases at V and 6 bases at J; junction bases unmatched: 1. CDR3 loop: CATSASGRDTQYF. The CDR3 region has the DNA TGTGCCACCAGCGCTAGCGGGAGGGATACGCAGTATTTT.

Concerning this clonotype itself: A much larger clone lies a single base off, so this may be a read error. The CDR3 spells CVISGGGADTQYF. The CDR3, as DNA: TGTGTCATCAGTGGCGGAGGGGCAGATACGCAGTATTTT. The chain combines TRBV10-3 with TRBJ2-3; D perhaps matches TRBD2 (6 bases). Germline CDR1 reads ENHRY; CDR2 reads SYGVKD. This CDR3 is built from 13 residues.

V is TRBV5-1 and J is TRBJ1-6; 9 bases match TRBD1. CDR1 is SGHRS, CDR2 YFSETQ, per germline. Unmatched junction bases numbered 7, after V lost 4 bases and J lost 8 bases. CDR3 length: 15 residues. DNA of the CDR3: TGCGCCAGCAGCCCAGCCGGGACAGGGTATTCACCCCTCCACTTT. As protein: CASSPAGTGYSPLHF.

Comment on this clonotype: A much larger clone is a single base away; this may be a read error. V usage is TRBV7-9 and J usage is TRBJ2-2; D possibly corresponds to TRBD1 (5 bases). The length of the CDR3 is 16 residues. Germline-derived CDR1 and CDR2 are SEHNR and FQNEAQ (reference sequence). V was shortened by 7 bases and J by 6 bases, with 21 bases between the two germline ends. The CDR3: CASTILGARKAGELFF. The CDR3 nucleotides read TGTGCCAGCACCATTCTAGGGGCCAGAAAGGCCGGGGAGCTGTTTTTT.

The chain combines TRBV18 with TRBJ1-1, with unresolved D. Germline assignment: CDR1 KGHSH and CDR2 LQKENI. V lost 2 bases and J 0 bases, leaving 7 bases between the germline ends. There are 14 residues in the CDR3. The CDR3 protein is CASSPYAVNTEAFF. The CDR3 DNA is TGTGCCAGCTCACCATACGCCGTGAACACTGAAGCTTTCTTT.

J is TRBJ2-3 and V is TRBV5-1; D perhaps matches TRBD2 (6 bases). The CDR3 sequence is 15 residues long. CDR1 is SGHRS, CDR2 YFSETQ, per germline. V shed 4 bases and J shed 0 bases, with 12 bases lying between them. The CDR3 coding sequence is TGCGCCAGCAGCGGGCGGGGTCGTAGCACAGATACGCAGTATTTT. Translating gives CASSGRGRSTDTQYF.

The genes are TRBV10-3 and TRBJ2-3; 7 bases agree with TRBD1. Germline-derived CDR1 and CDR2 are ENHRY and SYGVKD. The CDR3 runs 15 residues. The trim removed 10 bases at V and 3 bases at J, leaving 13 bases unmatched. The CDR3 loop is CATRDSSTRTDTQYF. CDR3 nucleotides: TGTGCCACCCGGGACAGCTCCACACGGACAGATACGCAGTATTTT.

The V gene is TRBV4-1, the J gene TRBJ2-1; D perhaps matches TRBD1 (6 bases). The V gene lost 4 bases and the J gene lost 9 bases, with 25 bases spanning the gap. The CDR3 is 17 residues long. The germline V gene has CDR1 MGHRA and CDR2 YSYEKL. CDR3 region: CASSPDGQGLKVGEQFF. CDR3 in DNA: TGCGCCAGCAGCCCCGACGGCCAGGGGCTCAAGGTTGGTGAGCAGTTCTTC.

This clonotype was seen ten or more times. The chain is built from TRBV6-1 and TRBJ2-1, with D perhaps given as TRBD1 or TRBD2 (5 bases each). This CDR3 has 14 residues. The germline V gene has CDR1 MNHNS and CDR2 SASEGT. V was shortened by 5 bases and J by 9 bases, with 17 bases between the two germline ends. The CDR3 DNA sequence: TGTGCCAGCAGTAGATATGGGGGTAGGGGTGAGCAGTTCTTC. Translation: CASSRYGGRGEQFF.

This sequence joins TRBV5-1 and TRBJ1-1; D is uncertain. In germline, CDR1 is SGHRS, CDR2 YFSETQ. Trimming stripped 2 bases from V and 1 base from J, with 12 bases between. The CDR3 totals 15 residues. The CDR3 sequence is CASSLTWWANTEAFF. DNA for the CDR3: TGCGCCAGCAGCTTAACGTGGTGGGCGAACACTGAAGCTTTCTTT.

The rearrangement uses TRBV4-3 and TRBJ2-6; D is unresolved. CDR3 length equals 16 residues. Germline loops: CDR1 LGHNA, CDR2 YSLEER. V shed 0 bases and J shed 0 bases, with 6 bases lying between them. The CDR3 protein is CASSQETSSGANVLTF. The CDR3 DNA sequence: TGCGCCAGCAGCCAAGAGACCAGCTCTGGGGCCAACGTCCTGACTTTC.

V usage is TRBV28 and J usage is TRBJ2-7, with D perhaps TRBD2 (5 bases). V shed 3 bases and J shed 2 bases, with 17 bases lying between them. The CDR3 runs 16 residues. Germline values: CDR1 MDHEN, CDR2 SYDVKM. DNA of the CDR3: TGTGCCAGCAGTTTTTTTTTAGCGACGCTCACCTACGAGCAGTACTTC. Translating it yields CASSFFLATLTYEQYF.

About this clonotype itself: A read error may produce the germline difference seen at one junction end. The CDR3 nucleotides are TGCGCCAGCATGAAGGGTAACGCTAATGAAACTGTTTTT. This codes for CASMKGNANETVF. The chain is built from TRBV5-1 and TRBJ1-4, with no clear D. The germline V gene encodes CDR1 SGHRS and CDR2 YFSETQ. The CDR3 is 13 residues long. The variable domain in full, with the rest retrieved from reference TRBV5-1 and TRBJ1-4, is KAGVTQTPRYLIKTRGQQVTLSCSPISGHRSVSWYQQTPGQGLQFLFEYFSETQRNKGNFPGRFSGRQFSNSRSEMNVSTLELGDSALYLCASMKGNANETVFGSGTQLSVL.

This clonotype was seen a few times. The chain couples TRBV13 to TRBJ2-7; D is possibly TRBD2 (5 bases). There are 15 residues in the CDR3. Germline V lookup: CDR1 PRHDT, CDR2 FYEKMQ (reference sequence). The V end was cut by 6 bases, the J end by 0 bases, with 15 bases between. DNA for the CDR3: TGTGCCAGCAGTCTCCTAGCCGTAAGCTCCTACGAGCAGTACTTC. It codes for CASSLLAVSSYEQYF.

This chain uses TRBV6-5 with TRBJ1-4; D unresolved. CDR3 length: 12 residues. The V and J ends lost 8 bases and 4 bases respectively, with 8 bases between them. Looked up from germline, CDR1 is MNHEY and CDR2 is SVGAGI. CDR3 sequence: CASWASNEKLFF. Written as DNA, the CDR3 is TGTGCCAGCTGGGCCAGTAATGAAAAACTGTTTTTT.

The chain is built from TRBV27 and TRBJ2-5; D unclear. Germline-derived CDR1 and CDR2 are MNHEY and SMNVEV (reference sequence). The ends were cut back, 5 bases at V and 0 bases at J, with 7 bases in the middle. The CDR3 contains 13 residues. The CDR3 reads CASSGRYQETQYF. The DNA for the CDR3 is TGTGCCAGCAGTGGAAGGTACCAAGAGACCCAGTACTTC.